A single sample gave rise to the 14 T cell receptor beta chains below, sequenced in a study of cytomegalovirus exposure and HLA in healthy donors. Primers for the PCR totalled 60 Vbeta and 13 Jbeta. Profiled with immunoSEQ multiplex PCR; TCRdb holds only in-frame clones, not every one. Among around 170,000 clones listed, about four fifths were seen once. Sequencing was carried out using PBMCs. The receptors here all came from a woman between 25 and 40 years old in good health and CMV-seronegative.

This rearrangement joins TRBV16 to TRBJ2-7; weak D call: TRBD1 (5 bases). V was pared by 0 bases and J by 6 bases, with 9 bases between. CDR1 and CDR2 from the germline V gene are KGHSY and FQNENV. The CDR3 spans 13 residues. CDR3 in amino acids: CASSQSRAPEQYF. The CDR3 bases are TGTGCCAGCAGCCAATCCAGGGCCCCCGAGCAGTACTTC.

The chain joins TRBV9 to TRBJ1-5, with 9 bases that match TRBD1. The CDR3 is 14 residues long. V shed 0 bases, J shed 7 bases, and the junction held 2 bases outside the gene matches. Germline V gene data show CDR1 as SGDLS and CDR2 as YYNGEE. CDR3 nucleotide sequence: TGTGCCAGCAGCGTAGGGACAGGGGACCAGCCCCAGCATTTT. Encoded protein: CASSVGTGDQPQHF. The variable domain in full, completed from reference TRBV9 and TRBJ1-5, reads DSGVTQTPKHLITATGQRVTLRCSPRSGDLSVYWYQQSLDQGLQFLIQYYNGEERAKGNILERFSAQQFPDLHSELNLSSLELGDSALYFCASSVGTGDQPQHFGDGTRLSIL.

The V gene is TRBV6-4, the J gene TRBJ2-3; 13 bases fit TRBD2. CDR3 size: 17 residues. Germline V CDR1 and CDR2: MRHNA, SNTAGT. Germline trimming cut 4 bases from V and 1 base from J; bases unmatched to any gene: 5. The DNA of the CDR3 is TGTGCCAGCAGTGGGACTAGCGGGGGTAGTGGCACAGATACGCAGTATTTT. Translating gives CASSGTSGGSGTDTQYF.

The genes are TRBV27 and TRBJ1-2, with 8 positions matching TRBD1. This CDR3 comprises 14 residues. V lost 5 bases to trimming and J lost 7 bases; unmatched junction nucleotides: 9. From germline, CDR1 is MNHEY and CDR2 SMNVEV (reference sequence). The CDR3: CASSPTDRVGGYTF. In nucleotides, the CDR3 is TGTGCCAGCAGTCCGACGGACAGGGTCGGTGGCTACACCTTC.

This chain links TRBV19 with TRBJ2-5; no definite D call. Germline V gene lookup returns CDR1 LNHDA and CDR2 SQIVND (reference sequence). The CDR3 contains 14 residues. Trimming cost V 6 bases and J 1 base, with 12 bases left between them. The CDR3 DNA reads TGTGCCAGTAGGAGGTCGAGCATCCAAGAGACCCAGTACTTC. It encodes CASRRSSIQETQYF.

V gene TRBV4-1 combines with J gene TRBJ2-7, with 9 bases that match TRBD1. The CDR3 sequence is 15 residues long. V lost 6 bases, J lost 6 bases, and 12 bases stayed unmatched. Per germline, CDR1 MGHRA and CDR2 YSYEKL. Here the CDR3 DNA reads TGCGCCAGCAGACCTGACAGGGGGGTTTCGAGCGAGCAGTACTTC. Translating gives CASRPDRGVSSEQYF.

The gene calls are TRBV30 and TRBJ1-2; weak D call: TRBD1 (5 bases). Trimming took 2 bases from V and 4 from J, leaving 11 bases between them. Germline loops: CDR1 GTSNPN, CDR2 SVGIG (reference sequence). The CDR3 has 13 amino acids. CDR3 DNA: TGTGCCTGGAGTTTCGGGGGTCTCTATGGCTACACCTTC. Amino acids: CAWSFGGLYGYTF.

The chain uses TRBV11-1 and TRBJ1-1, with D possibly matching TRBD1 (5 bases). The V gene lost 1 base and the J gene lost 5 bases, with 11 bases spanning the gap. CDR1 SGHAT and CDR2 FQDESV come from the germline V gene (reference sequence). The CDR3 sequence is 14 residues long. The CDR3 bases are TGTGCCAGCAGCTTAGTAGTAGGGGTGACTGAAGCTTTCTTT. It specifies CASSLVVGVTEAFF.

This chain connects TRBV19 to TRBJ2-1; possibly TRBD2 for D (7 bases). Trimming removed 11 bases at V and 4 bases at J, with 18 bases between. Germline CDR1 and CDR2: LNHDA and SQIVND (reference sequence). This CDR3 has 14 residues. CDR3 DNA: TGTGCCGTCTCGGGGCGGGGGCGATACAATGAGCAGTTCTTC. As protein: CAVSGRGRYNEQFF.

V usage is TRBV10-1 and J usage is TRBJ2-1, with TRBD2 identical over 11 bases. The CDR3 has 16 amino acids. Germline-derived CDR1 and CDR2 are WNHNN and SYGVQD (reference sequence). After removal of 2 bases from V and 8 bases from J, the junction contained 8 bases not matched to a gene. CDR3 bases: TGCGCCAGCAGTGAGGTAGGGCTAGCGGGGGGAGATGAGCAGTTCTTC. Its translation: CASSEVGLAGGDEQFF.

The rearrangement joins TRBV19 to TRBJ1-5, with D perhaps TRBD1 (5 bases). V was shortened by 3 bases and J by 3 bases, with 12 bases between the two germline ends. CDR3 length: 15 residues. Looked up from germline, CDR1 is LNHDA and CDR2 is SQIVND (reference sequence). CDR3 in amino acids: CASSISARVNQPQHF. For the CDR3, the DNA is TGTGCCAGTAGTATTTCCGCCAGGGTCAATCAGCCCCAGCATTTT.

This clone was seen a few times. The chain uses TRBV6-1 and TRBJ1-3; D is possibly TRBD1 (6 bases). V lost 7 bases and J 4 bases, leaving 14 bases between the germline ends. The germline V gene has CDR1 MNHNS and CDR2 SASEGT. The CDR3 has 14 residues. CDR3 sequence: CASTLTGYGNTIYF. The CDR3 DNA reads TGTGCCAGCACCCTCACAGGGTACGGAAACACCATATATTTT.

The chain is built from TRBV7-9 and TRBJ1-5; D is undetermined. CDR3 size: 15 residues. V was shortened by 6 bases and J by 7 bases, with 19 bases between the two germline ends. In germline, CDR1 is SEHNR, CDR2 FQNEAQ (reference sequence). Here the CDR3 DNA reads TGTGCCAGCAGTTCCGACCGCTCGGCGGGGCAGCCCCAGCATTTT. It translates to CASSSDRSAGQPQHF.

The chain couples TRBV2 to TRBJ1-1; 7 bases agree with TRBD1. The germline V gene has CDR1 SNHLY and CDR2 FYNNEI. The CDR3 totals 13 residues. J gave up 6 bases and V 5 bases, and 6 bases lay outside the gene matches. CDR3 sequence: CASSTGVFSEAFF. DNA for the CDR3: TGTGCCAGCAGTACAGGGGTTTTCTCTGAAGCTTTCTTT.